Following are 17 T cell receptor beta chains from one sample sequenced in a study of blood T cell repertoires in COVID-19 (dated by TCRdb to about 2020). Library preparation employed the immunoSEQ multiplex PCR assay. The source is immuneACCESS, and TCRdb retained only in-frame sequences with V and J called. Part of the clones is not carried over; for the studies checked, unresolved V genes explain less than half of this, and the remainder is unexplained. This sample is represented by 380,000 or so clones; 88% of them were singletons. The ten largest clones capture 2% to 2.5% of the sample. The specimen was PBMCs or T cells enriched from blood (not recorded which). Receptor source: a woman aged 35 to 49 with acute COVID-19.

The rearrangement uses TRBV4-1 and TRBJ1-2; the match to TRBD1 covers 8 bases. CDR1 and CDR2 from the germline V gene are MGHRA and YSYEKL. V shed 6 bases, J shed 3 bases, and the junction held 6 bases outside the gene matches. The CDR3 spans 14 residues. The CDR3 sequence: CASRSTTGDYGYTF. CDR3 bases: TGCGCCAGCAGATCGACGACAGGGGACTATGGCTACACCTTC.

This clone was seen a single time. V gene TRBV7-9 combines with J gene TRBJ2-1; the match to TRBD2 covers 10 bases. This CDR3 region has 14 residues. Trimming removed 0 bases from V and 12 bases from J; junction bases left unmatched: 5. Germline assignment: CDR1 SEHNR and CDR2 FQNEAQ (reference sequence). CDR3: CASSLATSGVGQFF. The CDR3 nucleotides read TGTGCCAGCAGCTTAGCTACTAGCGGGGTAGGGCAGTTCTTC.

The V call is TRBV24-1, the J call TRBJ2-2; 11 nucleotides line up with TRBD1. After removal of 4 bases from V and 3 bases from J, the junction contained 3 bases not matched to a gene. Germline loops: CDR1 KGHDR, CDR2 SFDVKD. CDR3 length: 16 amino acids. The chain's CDR3 is CATSDRTGGHTGELFF. DNA for the CDR3: TGTGCCACCAGTGACCGGACAGGGGGCCACACCGGGGAGCTGTTTTTT.

The V call is TRBV7-9, the J call TRBJ1-1, with D perhaps TRBD1 (6 bases). Per germline, CDR1 SEHNR and CDR2 FQNEAQ (reference sequence). V dropped 1 base and J dropped 5 bases, with 14 bases sitting between them. The CDR3 covers 15 residues. CDR3 loop: CASSLVMGQGTEAFF. The CDR3 DNA sequence: TGTGCCAGCAGCTTAGTTATGGGGCAGGGGACTGAAGCTTTCTTT.

In its sample, this clone was seen a few times. The V and J genes are TRBV3-1 (or the pseudogene TRBV3-2) and TRBJ1-6; 7 bases map to TRBD1. The CDR3 totals 16 residues. Looked up from germline, CDR1 is LGHDT and CDR2 is YNNKEL (reference sequence). V lost 6 bases, J lost 5 bases, and 10 bases stayed unmatched. The CDR3 here is CASSLPLGQHNSPLHF. As DNA, the CDR3 is TGTGCCAGCAGTCTCCCGTTGGGACAGCATAATTCACCCCTCCACTTT.

V gene TRBV3-1 (or the pseudogene TRBV3-2) combines with J gene TRBJ2-7, with 8 nucleotides matching TRBD2. The germline V gene has CDR1 LGHDT and CDR2 YNNKEL (reference sequence). Unmatched junction bases numbered 7, after V lost 1 base and J lost 2 bases. The CDR3 totals 16 residues. This CDR3 reads CASSQGVPAGAYEQYF. Written as DNA, the CDR3 is TGTGCCAGCAGCCAAGGGGTTCCAGCGGGGGCCTACGAGCAGTACTTC.

The chain combines TRBV10-1 with TRBJ1-1; 10 bases match TRBD1. Germline-derived CDR1 and CDR2 are WNHNN and SYGVQD (reference sequence). J gave up 5 bases and V 6 bases, and 0 bases lay outside the gene matches. The CDR3 has 12 amino acids. CDR3 sequence: CASRDRGTEAFF. The CDR3 DNA sequence: TGCGCCAGCAGGGACAGGGGGACTGAAGCTTTCTTT.

DNA for the CDR3: TGTGCCAGCAGCCCCCGGACAGCCTCCTACAATGAGCAGTTCTTC. Its translation is CASSPRTASYNEQFF. J is TRBJ2-1 and V is TRBV5-5, with a possible D match to TRBD1 (6 bases). The germline gives CDR1 SGHKS, CDR2 YYEKEE (reference sequence). The CDR3 is 15 residues long. V was cut by 4 bases and J by 0 bases, with 11 bases left in between.

This sequence joins TRBV7-8 and TRBJ2-7, with a weak D call TRBD2 (5 bases). Trimming removed 7 bases at V and 6 bases at J, with 16 bases between. The length of the CDR3 is 13 residues. Germline V gene data show CDR1 as SGHVS and CDR2 as FQNEAQ. The CDR3 nucleotides read TGTGCCAGCACCCTGAAGAAGGGAGCCGAGCAGTACTTC. The encoded protein is CASTLKKGAEQYF. The whole variable domain, remainder taken from reference TRBV7-8 and TRBJ2-7, is GAGVSQSPRYKVAKRGQDVALRCDPISGHVSLFWYQQALGQGPEFLTYFQNEAQLDKSGLPSDRFFAERPEGSVSTLKIQRTQQEDSAVYLCASTLKKGAEQYFGPGTRLTVT.

The chain recombines TRBV6-5 with TRBJ2-6, with D possibly matching TRBD1 (6 bases). The CDR3 spans 15 residues. Per the germline V gene, CDR1 is MNHEY and CDR2 is SVGAGI. V lost 8 bases and J 2 bases, leaving 13 bases between the germline ends. The CDR3 spells CASPTTGTGANVLTF. The CDR3 DNA is TGTGCCAGCCCTACAACAGGGACTGGGGCCAACGTCCTGACTTTC.

Regarding this clone: The sample holds other DNA sequences that translate to the same CDR3. The chain has TRBV19 and TRBJ1-1; tentative D call: TRBD1 (6 bases). Germline lookup yields CDR1 LNHDA and CDR2 SQIVND (reference sequence). The V gene lost 4 bases and the J gene lost 1 base, with 7 bases spanning the gap. The CDR3 has 13 residues. The chain's CDR3 is CASSTGANTEAFF. CDR3 nucleotides: TGTGCCAGTAGTACAGGGGCGAACACTGAAGCTTTCTTT.

The chain combines TRBV27 with TRBJ1-1; D is ambiguous. The germline gives CDR1 MNHEY, CDR2 SMNVEV (reference sequence). CDR3 length equals 13 residues. V was shortened by 4 bases and J by 4 bases, with 10 bases between the two germline ends. CDR3 amino acids: CASSSGRTTEAFF. CDR3 sequence (DNA): TGTGCCAGCAGTTCTGGGAGGACCACTGAAGCTTTCTTT.

The rearrangement joins TRBV6-1 to TRBJ2-4, with D possibly matching TRBD2 (5 bases). This CDR3 has 19 residues. V was pared by 3 bases and J by 8 bases, with 29 bases between. Germline CDR1 reads MNHNS; CDR2 reads SASEGT. The CDR3: CASSDVDQRVFLLTDIQYF. The CDR3 DNA is TGTGCCAGCAGTGACGTAGATCAGAGGGTTTTCTTACTCACGGACATTCAGTACTTC.

This chain connects TRBV18 to TRBJ1-6; 10 bases match TRBD1. CDR3 length: 19 amino acids. V gave up 2 bases and J gave up 10 bases; unmatched junction bases: 17. Germline assignment: CDR1 KGHSH and CDR2 LQKENI. The CDR3 DNA sequence: TGTGCCAGCTCACCATTCGACAGGGGGCAATCTTTGTCGGGGTCACCCCTCCACTTT. Translated: CASSPFDRGQSLSGSPLHF.

This chain connects TRBV19 to TRBJ1-5, with TRBD1 matching over 8 bases. With V trimmed by 4 bases and J by 5 bases, 10 bases remained unmatched. The CDR3 has 16 amino acids. Germline assignment: CDR1 LNHDA and CDR2 SQIVND (reference sequence). CDR3 coding DNA: TGTGCCAGTAGTACAAACAGGGGGTTAGATTATCAGCCCCAGCATTTT. As protein: CASSTNRGLDYQPQHF.

V gene TRBV15 combines with J gene TRBJ1-5, with D perhaps TRBD1 (5 bases). Trimming shortened V by 1 base and J by 1 base, and 8 bases separated the two germline ends. This CDR3 spans 15 amino acids. The germline V gene encodes CDR1 LNHNV and CDR2 YYDKDF (reference sequence). CDR3 DNA sequence: TGTGCCACCAGCAGAGGGCAGGGAAGCAATCAGCCCCAGCATTTT. As protein: CATSRGQGSNQPQHF.

This chain joins TRBV29-1 and TRBJ2-1; 11 positions match TRBD2. V lost 6 bases, J lost 7 bases, and 5 bases stayed unmatched. CDR3 size: 13 residues. CDR1 is SQVTM and CDR2 is ANQGSEA in the germline V gene. The CDR3 loop reads CSVVAGGRNEQFF. The CDR3, as DNA: TGCAGCGTGGTAGCGGGGGGGAGAAATGAGCAGTTCTTC.